This T cell receptor beta chain derives from a study of PD-1 blockade in classical Hodgkin lymphoma. This clone was seen once. Its antigen is unidentified. V shed 6 bases and J shed 5 bases, with 14 bases lying between them. This CDR3 is built from 13 residues. The germline CDR1 and CDR2 sequences are ENHRY and SYGVKD. Data came from immunoSEQ multiplex PCR; TCRdb stores just in-frame clones and leaves some out. The table records some 9,500 clones, approximately 69% of them present only once. Study results and caveats: Newly diagnosed patients were reported to exhibit reduced baseline TCR diversity relative to healthy donors. Baseline diversity in complete responders resembled that of newly diagnosed patients.

Described time point: cycle 4 day 1 (C4D1), after around six weeks of nivolumab. Exposure to brentuximab vedotin varied, and each patient had relapsed following autologous stem cell transplantation. Isolated CD8+ T cells were derived from thawed PBMCs through magnetic negative selection. The sequencing used CD8+ T cells from blood, collected before the fourth cycle of nivolumab. V gene TRBV10-3 combines with J gene TRBJ2-7, with a weak D call TRBD1 (7 bases). The receptor was derived from a human donor with classical Hodgkin lymphoma. The DNA of the CDR3 is TGTGCCATCAGGGGGGGACAGAGCAACGAGCAGTACTTC. As protein: CAIRGGQSNEQYF.